Below, 26 T cell receptor beta chains from the same sample are listed, as sequenced in a study of blood T cells in healthy people across ages. Through a sample-barcoded 5' primer and a J-beta primer mix, a second PCR was run for about 6 to 11 cycles. Via MiXCR, TCRdb re-called the 5' RACE reads, giving one row per CDR3 protein. Seen here are about 580,000 distinct CDR3 sequences, around 50% observed once, and the top ten hold 20% to 25%. What was sequenced was blood. The receptors derive from an older man in good health.

The chain is built from TRBV10-3 and TRBJ1-5; a weak D match, TRBD1 (6 bases). Germline V gives CDR1 ENHRY, CDR2 SYGVKD. The CDR3 spans 19 residues. V lost 3 bases, J lost 6 bases, and 27 bases lay in between. The DNA for the CDR3 is TGTGCCATCAGTGAAGGTCCCACCTTACAGGGATCCTTAACTCAGCCCCAGCATTTT. It encodes CAISEGPTLQGSLTQPQHF.

This clonotype was observed a few times. The chain recombines TRBV7-9 with TRBJ1-4; 10 positions match TRBD1. In germline, CDR1 is SEHNR, CDR2 FQNEAQ (reference sequence). CDR3 length: 15 amino acids. Unmatched junction bases numbered 10, after V lost 5 bases and J lost 10 bases. The CDR3 region is CASSLVGQGTGKLFF. CDR3 DNA: TGTGCCAGCAGCCTGGTGGGACAGGGGACTGGAAAACTGTTTTTT.

This clonotype was seen just once. One end of the junction varies from germline; a read error may be responsible. V usage is TRBV4-3 and J usage is TRBJ2-1; D might be TRBD1 (7 bases). CDR1 is LGHNA, CDR2 YSLEER, per germline. The CDR3 has 15 amino acids. CDR3 residues: CASNQGGGTYNEQFF. CDR3 sequence (DNA): TGCGCCAGCAACCAAGGGGGCGGGACCTACAATGAGCAGTTCTTC.

This chain links TRBV3-1 with TRBJ1-2; a weak D match, TRBD1 (6 bases). V shed 4 bases and J shed 4 bases, with 10 bases lying between them. CDR1 is LGHDT and CDR2 is YNNKEL in the germline V gene (reference sequence). The CDR3 is made up of 13 amino acids. The DNA for the CDR3 is TGTGCCAGCAGCCCCCCGGACAGCTATGGCTACACCTTC. This sequence encodes CASSPPDSYGYTF.

This chain joins TRBV5-5 and TRBJ1-2, with no clear D. V was pared by 4 bases and J by 4 bases, with 11 bases between. There are 13 residues in the CDR3. Germline CDR1 is SGHKS and CDR2 is YYEKEE (reference sequence). Here the CDR3 reads CASSPGSVYGYTF. The CDR3 coding sequence is TGTGCCAGCAGCCCGGGGTCTGTCTATGGCTACACCTTC.

A few counts support this clonotype. The V gene is TRBV7-2, the J gene TRBJ2-3, with D unclear. The V and J ends lost 4 bases and 4 bases respectively, with 24 bases between them. This CDR3 has 18 residues. Germline values: CDR1 SGHTA, CDR2 FQGNSA. The CDR3 DNA sequence: TGTGCCAGCAGCTCGACCCCTTGGACGCAAATCCTGGCAGATACGCAGTATTTT. Translation gives CASSSTPWTQILADTQYF. The whole variable domain, remainder taken from reference TRBV7-2 and TRBJ2-3, is GAGVSQSPSNKVTEKGKDVELRCDPISGHTALYWYRQSLGQGLEFLIYFQGNSAPDKSGLPSDRFSAERTGGSVSTLTIQRTQQEDSAVYLCASSSTPWTQILADTQYFGPGTRLTVL.

This sequence joins TRBV7-2 and TRBJ2-7; D unresolved. The CDR3 is 14 residues long. Deletions cut 0 bases from V and 3 bases from J, with 9 bases between. The germline V gene has CDR1 SGHTA and CDR2 FQGNSA. DNA for the CDR3: TGTGCCAGCAGCTTAGCCCCCGAACTCTACGAGCAGTACTTC. This encodes CASSLAPELYEQYF.

This clonotype was found a few times. V is TRBV10-3 and J is TRBJ2-1, with 7 bases matching TRBD2. CDR1 ENHRY and CDR2 SYGVKD come from the germline V gene. The CDR3 consists of 15 residues. J lost 3 bases, V lost 2 bases, and 4 bases had no gene match. The CDR3 nucleotides read TGTGCCATCAGTGAGGGGGGGGAACTCTACAATGAGCAGTTCTTC. Amino acids: CAISEGGELYNEQFF.

This clonotype was detected only a few times. J is TRBJ2-1 and V is TRBV6-2 or TRBV6-3; 9 bases line up with TRBD2. CDR1 is MNHEY and CDR2 is SVGEGT in the germline V gene. The length of the CDR3 is 16 residues. J lost 1 base, V lost 5 bases, and 6 bases had no gene match. The CDR3 DNA follows: TGTGCCAGCAGTCGTAGACTAGCGGATTCCTACAATGAGCAGTTCTTC. This encodes CASSRRLADSYNEQFF.

This clonotype was seen a few times. The chain links TRBV3-1 to TRBJ2-5; perhaps TRBD1 as D (6 bases). This CDR3 comprises 15 residues. The V gene lost 0 bases and the J gene lost 2 bases, with 10 bases spanning the gap. The germline CDR1 and CDR2 sequences are LGHDT and YNNKEL (reference sequence). The CDR3 bases are TGTGCCAGCAGCCAAGATTCGGGACAACAAGAGACCCAGTACTTC. Protein sequence: CASSQDSGQQETQYF.

V is TRBV6-5 and J is TRBJ2-2, with D perhaps matching TRBD1 (6 bases). Germline CDR1 reads MNHEY; CDR2 reads SVGAGI. V was shortened by 4 bases and J by 6 bases, with 15 bases between the two germline ends. The CDR3 extends over 15 amino acids. The DNA for the CDR3 is TGTGCCAGCAGTTCCAGGGGTGCTATCGCCGGGGAGCTGTTTTTT. Translated: CASSSRGAIAGELFF.

This rearrangement joins TRBV24-1 to TRBJ2-3; the match to TRBD2 covers 8 bases. Germline values: CDR1 KGHDR, CDR2 SFDVKD. The CDR3 contains 15 residues. V was pared by 3 bases and J by 5 bases, with 6 bases of the junction left unmatched. The CDR3 sequence is CATSDEGGRQDTQYF. The CDR3 DNA follows: TGTGCCACCAGTGATGAGGGCGGGAGGCAAGATACGCAGTATTTT.

Comment on this clonotype: One end of the junction is discordant with germline, which a read error may explain. The chain links TRBV20-1 to TRBJ1-1; unclear D gene. The CDR3 runs 11 residues. From germline, CDR1 is DFQATT and CDR2 SNEGSKA (reference sequence). CDR3 loop: CGAKGGTEAFF. In DNA, the CDR3 is TGCGGTGCTAAGGGAGGCACTGAAGCTTTCTTT.

This clonotype was found a few times. This chain uses TRBV5-1 with TRBJ2-5, with D possibly being TRBD2 (5 bases). Trimming left V 2 bases short and J 2 bases short, with 13 bases between. This CDR3 region has 15 residues. Germline lookup yields CDR1 SGHRS and CDR2 YFSETQ. CDR3 residues: CASSFSPGTQETQYF. The CDR3 DNA is TGCGCCAGCAGCTTTTCGCCGGGAACACAAGAGACCCAGTACTTC.

V usage is TRBV7-2 and J usage is TRBJ1-3, with 8 positions matching TRBD1. Trimming took 1 base from V and 3 from J; bases not matched to a gene: 5. CDR3 length: 16 residues. CDR1 is SGHTA and CDR2 is FQGNSA in the germline V gene. The CDR3 region has the DNA TGTGCCAGCAGCTTAGATACGACAGGGGTTGGAAACACCATATATTTT. As protein: CASSLDTTGVGNTIYF.

This chain connects TRBV20-1 to TRBJ1-2; possibly TRBD1 for D (5 bases). Germline CDR1 and CDR2: DFQATT and SNEGSKA (reference sequence). CDR3 size: 15 residues. V lost 1 base to trimming and J lost 10 bases, with 22 bases between them. DNA of the CDR3: TGCAGTGCTAGAGCTCGGAAGGACACGGGGGTTGACTACACCTTC. It encodes CSARARKDTGVDYTF.

The CDR3 DNA follows: TGCGCCAGCAGCCAAGAAAGACGAGTCTATGGCTACACCTTC. Its translation is CASSQERRVYGYTF. The chain is built from TRBV4-3 and TRBJ1-2; D unresolved. Per the germline V gene, CDR1 is LGHNA and CDR2 is YSLEER. V gave up 0 bases and J gave up 4 bases, with 9 bases separating them. The CDR3 has 14 residues.

This clonotype occurred a few times. The chain carries TRBV25-1 and TRBJ2-3; TRBD2 matches at 13 bases. The germline V gene has CDR1 MGHDK and CDR2 SYGVNS. The CDR3 is made up of 18 amino acids. J was trimmed by 0 bases and V by 2 bases; bases with no gene match: 5. The CDR3 nucleotides are TGTGCCAGCAGTGAACACAGACTAGCGGGGGGCAGCACAGATACGCAGTATTTT. Translating it yields CASSEHRLAGGSTDTQYF.

The CDR3 protein is CASSVSVPNTGELFF. CDR3 sequence (DNA): TGTGCCAGCAGTGTCAGCGTACCGAACACCGGGGAGCTGTTTTTT. The chain recombines TRBV2 with TRBJ2-2; D unclear. CDR1 is SNHLY and CDR2 is FYNNEI in the germline V gene. V was trimmed by 4 bases and J by 0 bases, leaving 9 bases between them. The CDR3 runs 15 residues.

This sequence joins TRBV3-1 and TRBJ2-5; D remains unclear. The CDR3 runs to 13 residues. Between the trimmed V and J ends, which lost 0 bases and 4 bases, there was a span of 6 bases. The germline V gene has CDR1 LGHDT and CDR2 YNNKEL (reference sequence). In nucleotides, the CDR3 is TGTGCCAGCAGCCAAGATTACAGAGAGACCCAGTACTTC. It is translated as CASSQDYRETQYF.

This clonotype came up once. V and J are TRBV12-3 or TRBV12-4 and TRBJ2-3, with 10 bases identical to TRBD1. Losses at the gene ends were 5 bases for V and 4 bases for J; bases not matched to a gene: 9. The length of the CDR3 is 16 residues. The CDR3 coding sequence is TGTGCCAGCAGTATCCACGGACAGGGGGAAGCAGATACGCAGTATTTT. Amino acids: CASSIHGQGEADTQYF.

J is TRBJ2-4 and V is TRBV2; D call uncertain. Germline V gene sequence: CDR1 SNHLY, CDR2 FYNNEI. CDR3 size: 16 residues. The V end lost 5 bases, the J end lost 1 base, and 15 bases lay between the germline ends. The DNA for the CDR3 is TGTGCCAGCAGTTCTGGACCCCCGGTGGCCAAAAACATTCAGTACTTC. Translated: CASSSGPPVAKNIQYF.

This clonotype was seen at least ten times. This chain uses TRBV6-6 with TRBJ1-5, with D perhaps TRBD1 (5 bases). This CDR3 spans 12 amino acids. V shed 6 bases and J shed 6 bases, with 9 bases lying between them. Germline values: CDR1 MNHNY, CDR2 SVGAGI (reference sequence). Here the CDR3 DNA reads TGTGCCAGCAGCGAGGGGTCTCAGCCCCAGCATTTT. Protein sequence: CASSEGSQPQHF.

The CDR3 loop is CASSSLPGSIEFF. The CDR3 region has the DNA TGTGCCAGCAGCTCCCTTCCGGGGTCTATCGAGTTCTTC. The V call is TRBV7-9, the J call TRBJ2-1; the D gene is possibly TRBD2 (5 bases). This CDR3 is 13 amino acids long. The germline CDR1 and CDR2 sequences are SEHNR and FQNEAQ (reference sequence). Trimming took 4 bases from V and 14 from J, leaving 18 bases between them.

The CDR3 DNA reads TGTGCCAGCAGCCTTGACAGTCCGTATGGGCCCCAGCATTTT. Protein sequence: CASSLDSPYGPQHF. The chain employs TRBV6-2 or TRBV6-3 and TRBJ1-5; D may be TRBD1 (5 bases). The CDR3 has 14 residues. Trimming pared 6 bases from V and 9 bases from J, leaving 18 bases between. Germline V gives CDR1 MNHEY, CDR2 SVGEGT.

The chain has TRBV28 and TRBJ1-2; 10 nucleotides match TRBD1. CDR1 MDHEN and CDR2 SYDVKM come from the germline V gene. This CDR3 spans 14 amino acids. Trimming removed 6 bases from V and 7 bases from J; junction bases left unmatched: 8. The CDR3 sequence is CASRGGTGVAGYTF. In nucleotides, the CDR3 is TGTGCCAGCAGGGGCGGGACAGGGGTGGCTGGCTACACCTTC.